These 11 T cell receptor beta chains originate from one sample sequenced in a study of cytomegalovirus exposure and HLA in healthy donors. The PCR employed 60 Vbeta primers together with 13 Jbeta primers. Using immunoSEQ multiplex PCR, the repertoire was profiled, and TCRdb retains in-frame clones only, with some absent. The sample shows fewer than 150,000 clones, 82% of them seen only once. Sample: PBMCs. Receptors originate from a male donor in good health and CMV-seronegative.

In this sample, this clone turned up a few times. This chain connects TRBV5-6 to TRBJ2-3; maybe TRBD2 (6 bases). This CDR3 spans 14 amino acids. Germline V gene lookup returns CDR1 SGHDT and CDR2 YYEEEE. Trimming took 2 bases from V and 11 from J, leaving 18 bases between them. CDR3 coding DNA: TGTGCCAGCAGCTTAGCCCGGAGCGGGTTAGAGCAGTATTTT. It yields the protein CASSLARSGLEQYF.

The chain has TRBV4-3 and TRBJ2-7, with D unclear. Trimming removed 0 bases from V and 0 bases from J, with 15 bases in between. This CDR3 is 17 amino acids long. The germline CDR1 and CDR2 sequences are LGHNA and YSLEER. The CDR3: CASSQDMGPNYSYEQYF. CDR3 bases: TGCGCCAGCAGCCAAGATATGGGTCCTAACTACTCCTACGAGCAGTACTTC.

The DNA of the CDR3 is TGTGCCAGCAGAGGAGACAGGGGGTATGGCTACACCTTC. Translating gives CASRGDRGYGYTF. The genes are TRBV9 and TRBJ1-2; TRBD1 matches 9 bases. The CDR3 has 13 residues. Trimming took 5 bases from V and 5 from J; bases not matched to a gene: 4. Germline loops: CDR1 SGDLS, CDR2 YYNGEE.

Concerning this clone: Because the CDR3's place on the DNA is in doubt, the DNA is left out and the CDR3 is given as listed by TCRdb. The V gene is TRBV11-2, the J gene TRBJ2-1; the table calls TRBD1, which could not be checked here. Germline CDR1 is SGHAT and CDR2 is FQNNGV. Inclusive of both ends, the CDR3 amounts to 15 amino acids. Here the CDR3 reads CASSFGPGGKNEQFF.

This rearrangement joins TRBV6-6 to TRBJ2-7; D is perhaps TRBD1 (5 bases). V gave up 7 bases and J gave up 6 bases, with 13 bases separating them. The germline gives CDR1 MNHNY, CDR2 SVGAGI (reference sequence). The CDR3 covers 12 residues. The CDR3 nucleotides are TGTGCCAGCACATCAACAGGCCGCGAGCAGTACTTC. Translating it yields CASTSTGREQYF.

The chain carries TRBV11-2 and TRBJ1-3; possibly TRBD1 for D (6 bases). Germline V gives CDR1 SGHAT, CDR2 FQNNGV. V gave up 0 bases and J gave up 4 bases, with 10 bases separating them. The CDR3 is 15 amino acids. This chain's CDR3 is CASSLEWGLGNTIYF. For the CDR3, the DNA is TGTGCCAGCAGCTTAGAGTGGGGGCTCGGAAACACCATATATTTT.

This chain connects TRBV27 to TRBJ2-7; TRBD1 is a possible D gene (6 bases). Germline assignment: CDR1 MNHEY and CDR2 SMNVEV (reference sequence). V was cut by 2 bases and J by 0 bases, with 14 bases left in between. The CDR3 is 16 residues long. CDR3 in DNA: TGTGCCAGCAGTTTAACCAACAGGGCTGACTCCTACGAGCAGTACTTC. Its translation: CASSLTNRADSYEQYF.

This rearrangement joins TRBV28 to TRBJ1-3, with TRBD1 identical over 10 bases. The CDR3 is 16 amino acids. CDR1 and CDR2 from the germline V gene are MDHEN and SYDVKM. J was trimmed by 2 bases and V by 3 bases; bases with no gene match: 4. CDR3 amino acids: CASSLAGQGAGNTIYF. In DNA, the CDR3 is TGTGCCAGCAGTTTGGCCGGACAGGGGGCTGGAAACACCATATATTTT.

Here the CDR3 reads CASSPPGTGFDEQFF. The CDR3, as DNA: TGTGCCAGCAGTCCGCCCGGGACAGGGTTCGATGAGCAGTTCTTC. This rearrangement joins TRBV27 to TRBJ2-1, with 9 bases fitting TRBD1. Unmatched junction bases numbered 10, after V lost 5 bases and J lost 8 bases. Germline V gives CDR1 MNHEY, CDR2 SMNVEV (reference sequence). The CDR3 extends over 15 amino acids.

This rearrangement joins TRBV7-9 to TRBJ2-3, with 8 bases matching TRBD2. CDR1 is SEHNR and CDR2 is FQNEAQ in the germline V gene (reference sequence). This CDR3 comprises 16 residues. The V gene end was trimmed by 3 bases and the J gene end by 1 base; junction bases not matched to a gene: 6. The CDR3 reads CASSFDRREGTDTQYF. The CDR3 DNA reads as TGTGCCAGCAGCTTTGATAGGCGGGAGGGCACAGATACGCAGTATTTT. Full variable domain (remainder filled in from reference TRBV7-9 and TRBJ2-3): DTGVSQNPRHKITKRGQNVTFRCDPISEHNRLYWYRQTLGQGPEFLTYFQNEAQLEKSRLLSDRFSAERPKGSFSTLEIQRTEQGDSAMYLCASSFDRREGTDTQYFGPGTRLTVL.

This sequence joins TRBV7-2 and TRBJ1-2; TRBD1 agrees at 10 bases. The V gene end was trimmed by 2 bases and the J gene end by 4 bases; junction bases not matched to a gene: 4. CDR1 and CDR2 (germline): SGHTA, FQGNSA. The CDR3 spans 15 residues. The CDR3 region has the DNA TGTGCCAGCAGCTTACGGGGGACAGGGGTCTATGGCTACACCTTC. Residues: CASSLRGTGVYGYTF.